This TCR beta chain was captured in a study of cytomegalovirus exposure and HLA in healthy donors. This clone was seen just once. The table came from immunoSEQ multiplex PCR; TCRdb's copy has only in-frame clones and leaves some out. This table has 250,000 to 300,000 clones, about 86% appearing once. The source of this sequence is a woman aged 18 to 35 in good health and CMV-seronegative. The sequenced sample was PBMCs.

CDR3 loop: CASSPTTSGTDTQYF. The CDR3 DNA reads TGTGCCAGCAGTCCAACGACTAGCGGGACAGATACGCAGTATTTT. The V and J genes are TRBV27 and TRBJ2-3, with TRBD2 matching 10 bases. Germline loops: CDR1 MNHEY, CDR2 SMNVEV (reference sequence). This CDR3 spans 15 amino acids. Trimming at V came to 5 bases and at J to 3 bases, leaving 5 bases not matched to a gene.